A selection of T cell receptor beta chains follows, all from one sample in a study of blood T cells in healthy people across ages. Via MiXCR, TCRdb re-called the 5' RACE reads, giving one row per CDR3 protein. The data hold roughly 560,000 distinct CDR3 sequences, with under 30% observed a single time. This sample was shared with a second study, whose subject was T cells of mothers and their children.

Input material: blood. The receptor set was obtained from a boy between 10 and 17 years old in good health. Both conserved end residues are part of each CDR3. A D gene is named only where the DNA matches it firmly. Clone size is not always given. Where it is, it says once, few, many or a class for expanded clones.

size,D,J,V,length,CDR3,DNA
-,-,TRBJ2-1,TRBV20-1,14,CSAAWDKGHNEQFF,TGCAGTGCTGCGTGGGACAAGGGTCACAATGAGCAGTTCTTC
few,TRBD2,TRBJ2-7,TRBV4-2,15,CASSQPGLAFYEQYF,TGTGCCAGCAGCCAACCGGGACTAGCCTTCTACGAGCAGTACTTC
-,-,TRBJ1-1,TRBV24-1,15,CATRPDSPMNTEAFF,TGTGCCACCAGACCGGACAGTCCGATGAACACTGAAGCTTTCTTT
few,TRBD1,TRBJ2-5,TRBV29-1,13,CSAGTGMGETQYF,TGCAGCGCGGGGACAGGGATGGGGGAGACCCAGTACTTC
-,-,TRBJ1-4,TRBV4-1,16,CASSHDGTSANEKLFF,TGCGCCAGCAGCCACGACGGGACGTCGGCTAATGAAAAACTGTTTTTT
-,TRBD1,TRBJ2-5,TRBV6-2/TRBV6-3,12,CASSHGDRGSYF,TGTGCCAGCAGTCACGGGGACAGGGGGTCGTACTTC
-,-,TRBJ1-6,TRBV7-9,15,CASSLEGGGGGPLHF,TGTGCCAGCAGCTTAGAAGGCGGGGGCGGGGGACCCCTCCACTTT
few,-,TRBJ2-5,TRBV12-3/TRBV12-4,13,CASSFGVKETQYF,TGTGCCAGCAGTTTTGGAGTAAAGGAGACCCAGTACTTC
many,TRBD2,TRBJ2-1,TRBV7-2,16,CASSFGLAGRYNEQFF,TGTGCCAGCAGCTTTGGACTAGCGGGCCGCTACAATGAGCAGTTCTTC
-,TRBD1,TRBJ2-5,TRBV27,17,CASSSSLDRDSQETQYF,TGTGCCAGCAGTTCCTCCTTAGACCGGGACAGCCAAGAGACCCAGTACTTC
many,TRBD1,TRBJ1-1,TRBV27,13,CASRRQGNTEAFF,TGTGCCAGCAGAAGACAGGGGAACACTGAAGCTTTCTTT
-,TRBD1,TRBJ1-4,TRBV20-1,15,CSARGGGQGWEKLFF,TGCAGTGCTAGAGGAGGGGGACAGGGGTGGGAAAAACTGTTTTTT
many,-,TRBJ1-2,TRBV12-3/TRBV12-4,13,CASSWGPLYGYTF,TGTGCCAGCAGTTGGGGACCCCTCTATGGCTACACCTTC
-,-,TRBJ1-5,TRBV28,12,CASRAGVQPQHF,TGTGCCAGCAGAGCAGGGGTTCAGCCCCAGCATTTT
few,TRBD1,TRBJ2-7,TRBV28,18,CASSPIRDSQRVRGEQYF,TGTGCCAGCAGTCCCATCCGGGACAGCCAGCGCGTTCGAGGCGAGCAGTACTTC
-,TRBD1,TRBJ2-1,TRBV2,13,CARGTGVYNEQFF,TGTGCCAGGGGGACAGGGGTCTACAATGAGCAGTTCTTC
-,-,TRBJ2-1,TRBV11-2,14,CASSLLRDPNEQFF,TGTGCCAGCAGCTTATTGCGGGATCCGAATGAGCAGTTCTTC
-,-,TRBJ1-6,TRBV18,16,CASSPLSQGVDSPLHF,TGTGCCAGCTCACCACTGTCCCAGGGAGTGGATTCACCCCTCCACTTT
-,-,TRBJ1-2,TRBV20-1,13,CSALDGSNYGYTF,TGCAGTGCCCTGGATGGTTCTAACTATGGCTACACCTTC
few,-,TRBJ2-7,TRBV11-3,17,CASSLGIGTSAAYEQYF,TGTGCCAGCAGCTTAGGGATCGGGACGTCAGCGGCCTACGAGCAGTACTTC
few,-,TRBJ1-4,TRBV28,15,CASSSPGRGNEKLFF,TGTGCCAGCAGTTCCCCGGGGAGGGGAAATGAAAAACTGTTTTTT
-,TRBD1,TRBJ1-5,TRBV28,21,CASRRRFRAQRGDRVVQPQHF,TGTGCCAGCAGAAGAAGGTTTAGGGCGCAGAGAGGGGACAGGGTGGTCCAGCCCCAGCATTTT
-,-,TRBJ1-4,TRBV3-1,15,CASSRLGGGAEKLFF,TGTGCCAGCAGCCGCCTCGGGGGTGGAGCTGAAAAACTGTTTTTT
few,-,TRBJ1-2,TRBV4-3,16,CASSQEGSSLYYGYTF,TGCGCCAGCAGCCAGGAGGGGTCGAGTCTCTACTATGGCTACACCTTC
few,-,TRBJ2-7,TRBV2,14,CASSEARGGYEQYF,TGTGCCAGCAGTGAAGCGCGAGGGGGCTACGAGCAGTACTTC
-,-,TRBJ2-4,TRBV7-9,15,CASSRTDRAKNIQYF,TGTGCCAGCAGCCGGACGGATAGGGCCAAAAACATTCAGTACTTC
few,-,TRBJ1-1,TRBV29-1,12,CSVAGGNTEAFF,TGCAGCGTTGCGGGGGGGAACACTGAAGCTTTCTTT
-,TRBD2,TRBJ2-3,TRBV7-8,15,CASSLREISTDTQYF,TGTGCCAGCAGCTTGCGGGAGATAAGCACAGATACGCAGTATTTT
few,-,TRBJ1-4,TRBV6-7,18,CASRPTDSSPTKEEKLFF,TGTGCCAGCAGACCAACCGACAGCTCACCAACAAAGGAGGAAAAACTGTTTTTT
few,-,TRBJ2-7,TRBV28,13,CASSFLMSYEQYF,TGTGCCAGCAGTTTTTTAATGAGTTACGAGCAGTACTTC
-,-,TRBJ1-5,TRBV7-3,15,CASSLTWQGRQPQHF,TGTGCCAGCAGCTTAACGTGGCAGGGTCGGCAGCCCCAGCATTTT
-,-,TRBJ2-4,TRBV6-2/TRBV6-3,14,CASSWGQGLNIQYF,TGTGCCAGCAGTTGGGGGCAGGGGTTAAACATTCAGTACTTC
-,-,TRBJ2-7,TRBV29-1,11,CSVVRDTEQYF,TGCAGCGTTGTACGGGACACGGAGCAGTACTTC
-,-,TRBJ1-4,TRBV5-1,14,CASSLSNRNEKLFF,TGCGCCAGCAGCTTGAGCAATAGGAATGAAAAACTGTTTTTT
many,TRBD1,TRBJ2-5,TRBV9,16,CASSVSGTVAGETQYF,TGTGCCAGCAGCGTCTCCGGGACAGTCGCTGGAGAGACCCAGTACTTC
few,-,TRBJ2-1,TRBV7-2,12,CASGPDRYEQFF,TGTGCCAGCGGCCCCGACCGGTATGAGCAGTTCTTC
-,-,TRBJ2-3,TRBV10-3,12,CAIRGTGITQYF,TGTGCCATCAGGGGAACAGGGATTACGCAGTATTTT
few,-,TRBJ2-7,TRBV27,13,CASSLSTTGEQYF,TGTGCCAGCAGTTTATCGACTACGGGCGAGCAGTACTTC
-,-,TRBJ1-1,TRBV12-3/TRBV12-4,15,CASSDAGTRNTEVFF,TGTGCCAGCAGCGATGCCGGGACTCGGAACACTGAAGTTTTCTTT
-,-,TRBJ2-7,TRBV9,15,CASSVGVAPSYEQYF,TGTGCCAGCAGCGTAGGGGTGGCACCTTCCTACGAGCAGTACTTC
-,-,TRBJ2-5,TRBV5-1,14,CASSFSMGGETQYF,TGCGCCAGCAGCTTTTCGATGGGAGGAGAGACCCAGTACTTC
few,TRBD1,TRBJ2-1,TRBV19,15,CASSSTGKGVNEQFF,TGTGCCAGTAGCTCGACAGGGAAGGGGGTCAATGAGCAGTTCTTC
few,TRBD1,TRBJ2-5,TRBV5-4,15,CASSRGQGSQETQYF,TGTGCCAGCAGCCGCGGACAGGGCAGCCAAGAGACCCAGTACTTC
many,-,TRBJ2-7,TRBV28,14,CATNSWGTSYEQYF,TGTGCCACCAACTCCTGGGGAACCTCCTACGAGCAGTACTTC
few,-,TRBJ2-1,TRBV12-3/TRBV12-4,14,CASKWGYSYNEQFF,TGTGCCAGCAAGTGGGGGTATTCCTACAATGAGCAGTTCTTC
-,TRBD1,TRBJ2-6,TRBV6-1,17,CASTRTGTGNGANVLTF,TGTGCCAGCACCAGAACCGGGACAGGGAACGGGGCCAACGTCCTGACTTTC
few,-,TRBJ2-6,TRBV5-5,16,CASSLVLSSGANVLTF,TGTGCCAGCAGCTTGGTCCTGAGCTCTGGGGCCAACGTCCTGACTTTC
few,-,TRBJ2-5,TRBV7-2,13,CASSLGTAETQYF,TGTGCCAGCAGCTTAGGGACGGCGGAGACCCAGTACTTC
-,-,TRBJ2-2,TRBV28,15,CASRPGLTNTGELFF,TGTGCCAGCAGACCGGGACTCACGAACACCGGGGAGCTGTTTTTT
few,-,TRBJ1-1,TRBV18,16,CASSPPVGGRNTEAFF,TGTGCCAGCTCACCACCGGTGGGGGGGCGGAACACTGAAGCCTTCTTT
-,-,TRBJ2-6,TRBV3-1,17,CASSRDSASSGANVLTF,TGTGCCAGCAGCCGTGACAGTGCTAGCTCTGGGGCCAACGTCCTGACTTTC
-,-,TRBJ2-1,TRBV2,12,CASSESWNEQFF,TGTGCCAGCAGTGAGTCATGGAATGAGCAGTTCTTC
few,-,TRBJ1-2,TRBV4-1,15,CASSQPGTTRYGYTF,TGCGCCAGCAGCCAGCCCGGGACAACGAGATATGGCTACACCTTC
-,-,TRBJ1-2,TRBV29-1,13,CSGLIPTGYGYTF,TGCAGCGGGCTTATACCGACAGGCTATGGCTACACCTTC
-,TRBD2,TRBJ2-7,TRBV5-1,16,CASSLGTSGGTYEQYF,TGCGCCAGCAGCTTGGGGACTAGCGGGGGTACCTACGAGCAGTACTTC
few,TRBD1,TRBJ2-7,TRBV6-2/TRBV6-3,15,CASKLRTGLSYEQYF,TGTGCCAGCAAACTCCGGACAGGCCTTTCCTACGAGCAGTACTTC
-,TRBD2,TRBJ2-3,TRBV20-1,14,CSAKSGGTTDTQYF,TGCAGTGCTAAGAGCGGGGGGACCACAGATACGCAGTATTTT
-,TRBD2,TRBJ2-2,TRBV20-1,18,CSARQASGSTGGPGELFF,TGCAGTGCTAGACAGGCTAGCGGGAGTACAGGTGGTCCCGGGGAGCTGTTTTTT
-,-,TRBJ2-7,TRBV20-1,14,CSARDRSSAGEQYF,TGCAGTGCTAGAGATAGGTCCTCAGCGGGCGAGCAGTACTTC
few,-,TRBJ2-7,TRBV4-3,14,CASSQVAATYEQYF,TGCGCCAGCAGCCAAGTGGCAGCCACCTACGAGCAGTACTTC